The present T cell receptor beta chain was sequenced within a study of T cells in localized non-small cell lung cancer. Study outcomes and limitations: Sequencing, confined to only one tumor region, leaves heterogeneity possible. Within adjacent lung there appeared a median around 57 of the top 100 tumor clones.

Germline CDR1 reads SGHVS; CDR2 reads FQNEAQ. The V end lost 4 bases, the J end lost 8 bases, and 14 bases lay between the germline ends. The CDR3 has 13 residues. Data came from immunoSEQ multiplex PCR; TCRdb stores just in-frame clones and leaves some out. The sample includes about 3,400 clones, 22% of them seen just once. As to this clone: The antigen remains unidentified.

This TCR was sampled from a man aged 18 to 49 with stage II lung adenocarcinoma. The gene calls are TRBV7-8 and TRBJ1-1, with D uncertain. This material consisted of lung tumor tissue, taken before any cancer treatment. In DNA, the CDR3 is TGTGCCAGCAGCTCTAGCGGCCCGAAGGAAGCTTTCTTT. Its translation is CASSSSGPKEAFF.